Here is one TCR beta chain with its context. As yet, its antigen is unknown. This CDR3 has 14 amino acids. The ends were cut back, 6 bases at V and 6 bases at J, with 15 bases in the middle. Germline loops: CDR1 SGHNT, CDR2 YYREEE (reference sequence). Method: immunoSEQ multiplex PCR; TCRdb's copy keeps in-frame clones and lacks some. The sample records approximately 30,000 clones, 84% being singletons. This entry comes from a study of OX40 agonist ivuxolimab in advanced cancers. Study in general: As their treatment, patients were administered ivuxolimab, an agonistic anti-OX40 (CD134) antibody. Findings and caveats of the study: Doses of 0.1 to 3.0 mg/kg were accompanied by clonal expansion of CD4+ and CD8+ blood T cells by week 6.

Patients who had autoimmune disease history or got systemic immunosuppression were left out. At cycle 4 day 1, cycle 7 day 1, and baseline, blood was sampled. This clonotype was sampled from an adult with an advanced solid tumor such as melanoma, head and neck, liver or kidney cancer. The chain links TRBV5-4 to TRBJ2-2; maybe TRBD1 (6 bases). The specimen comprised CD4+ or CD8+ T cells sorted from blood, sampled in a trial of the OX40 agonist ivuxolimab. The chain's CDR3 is CASKSTRGPGELFF. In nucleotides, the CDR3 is TGTGCCAGCAAGAGCACCAGGGGTCCCGGGGAGCTGTTTTTT.